A single TCR beta chain is shown here with its context. Other DNA sequences within the sample encode an identical CDR3. The data originate from a study of beta chain features in type 1 diabetes. Trimming removed 1 base from V and 1 base from J, with 3 bases in between. This CDR3 is 13 amino acids long. The germline V gene encodes CDR1 SGHTA and CDR2 FQGNSA. The study reverse transcribed the entire isolated RNA, so it sequenced expressed TCRB transcripts. Naive, central memory and regulatory T cell samples produced a mean of about 4 million reads. Sequenced by immunoSEQ multiplex PCR; TCRdb stores in-frame clones only, minus some. There are fewer than 900,000 clones in the sample; roughly a sixth occur only once, and about 0.02% lies in the top ten.

The clonotype comes from a woman aged 18-29 years in good health. The J gene is TRBJ2-3, the V gene TRBV7-2; D remains unclear. Sequenced: naive CD4+ T cells from blood. The DNA of the CDR3 is TGTGCCAGCAGCTTAGTTGGCACAGATACGCAGTATTTT. Translating it yields CASSLVGTDTQYF.